A single T cell receptor beta chain is shown here with its context. Via MiXCR, TCRdb re-called the 5' RACE reads, giving one row per CDR3 protein. This repertoire shows about 81,000 distinct CDR3 sequences, 7% to 8% found once; its top ten account for 2% to 2.5%. These data come from a study of human T cells and chemical hapten exposure. The study extracted total RNA from unfractionated whole blood. The germline V gene has CDR1 SGHNT and CDR2 YYREEE (reference sequence). V was trimmed by 3 bases and J by 6 bases, leaving 14 bases between them. The CDR3 sequence is 14 residues long. The rearrangement uses TRBV5-4 and TRBJ2-3; D uncertain. The origin of this receptor is a male donor in good health. The CDR3 DNA sequence: TGTGCCAGCAGCTATCTAGGCCTGGGGGATACGCAGTATTTT. Translated, it gives CASSYLGLGDTQYF.